This TCR beta chain was sequenced in a study of cytomegalovirus exposure and HLA in healthy donors. PCR employed 60 Vbeta and 13 Jbeta primers. Clones were read by immunoSEQ multiplex PCR, and TCRdb kept only the in-frame ones, dropping some. The sample data list 35,000 to 45,000 clones. Sample: PBMCs. The TCR comes from a male donor in good health and CMV-seronegative.

The CDR3 DNA reads TGTGCCAGCTCACCACCGAGACAGGGGGCTCTTGTCTATGGCTACACCTTC. Its protein product is CASSPPRQGALVYGYTF. The chain has TRBV18 and TRBJ1-2; TRBD1 matches at 10 bases. Germline values: CDR1 KGHSH, CDR2 LQKENI. The length of the CDR3 is 17 residues. After removal of 0 bases from V and 4 bases from J, the junction contained 8 bases not matched to a gene.